Presented here are 27 T cell receptor beta chains from one specimen sequenced in a study of T cell repertoires in cytomegalovirus infection (dated by TCRdb to about 2019). Instrument on record: Illumina HiSeq 1500. Starting from the raw public reads, TCRdb applied fastp trimming at Q25, assembled clones with MiXCR and retained in-frame beta chains. Rows are combined by CDR3 protein, so each entry shows the most common genes and DNA. For this sample there are roughly 600,000 distinct CDR3 sequences; 24% appear just once. In total, the top ten clones hold roughly 8% of the sample. The sequencing sample was made of CD8+ T cells from PBMCs. The origin of the receptors is a human donor in good health (CMV status not recorded). Some clones in this sample may be carry-over from other donors' samples.

Notes on this clonotype: A much larger clone lies a single base off, so this may be a read error. A read error is likely, as this CDR3 ends without the conserved phenylalanine or tryptophan. The DNA is omitted, as the CDR3 cannot be located on it reliably, and the CDR3 follows TCRdb's listing. This rearrangement joins TRBV7-9 to TRBJ2-3; TRBD2, the table's D call, lacks a check against the DNA. Germline lookup yields CDR1 SEHNR and CDR2 FQNEAQ (reference sequence). The CDR3 spans 14 residues, counting both ends. CDR3 protein: CTSSLEGDGGALTT.

The chain is built from TRBV7-9 and TRBJ2-7; no definite D call. Trimming took 5 bases from V and 7 from J, leaving 9 bases between them. Germline CDR1 and CDR2: SEHNR and FQNEAQ (reference sequence). CDR3 length: 11 amino acids. The CDR3: CASSLGKEQYF. The CDR3 nucleotides read TGTGCCAGCAGCCTTGGGAAGGAGCAGTACTTC. Combining the CDR3 with reference TRBV7-9 and TRBJ2-7 gives the whole variable domain DTGVSQNPRHKITKRGQNVTFRCDPISEHNRLYWYRQTLGQGPEFLTYFQNEAQLEKSRLLSDRFSAERPKGSFSTLEIQRTEQGDSAMYLCASSLGKEQYFGPGTRLTVT.

The chain has TRBV28 and TRBJ1-2; tentative D call: TRBD1 (5 bases). Germline V gene sequence: CDR1 MDHEN, CDR2 SYDVKM. This CDR3 spans 11 amino acids. Deletions cut 9 bases from V and 7 bases from J, with 12 bases between. Written as DNA, the CDR3 is TGTGCCAGTGGGAGGGGTGGTGGCTACACCTTC. Encoded protein: CASGRGGGYTF.

This sequence joins TRBV6-6 and TRBJ1-3; D is unresolved. The CDR3 has 17 residues. Trimming removed 5 bases from V and 0 bases from J, with 17 bases in between. Germline values: CDR1 MNHNY, CDR2 SVGAGI (reference sequence). Written as DNA, the CDR3 is TGTGCCAGCAGTCCCCCGTTGCACGACTTCTCTGGAAACACCATATATTTT. This sequence encodes CASSPPLHDFSGNTIYF.

This chain joins TRBV2 and TRBJ2-7; 7 positions match TRBD1. The CDR3 covers 13 residues. From germline, CDR1 is SNHLY and CDR2 FYNNEI. Trimming at V came to 5 bases and at J to 2 bases, leaving 3 bases not matched to a gene. The CDR3 loop reads CASSNRGTYEQYV. The DNA for the CDR3 is TGTGCCAGCAGTAACAGGGGAACCTACGAGCAGTACGTC.

V and J are TRBV7-9 and TRBJ2-5; tentatively, D is TRBD1 (6 bases). The CDR3 is made up of 13 amino acids. Germline CDR1 and CDR2: SEHNR and FQNEAQ (reference sequence). With 3 bases removed from V and 3 bases from J, the gap between germline ends came to 8 bases. The CDR3 protein is CASSLDRKETQYF. The CDR3 region has the DNA TGTGCCAGCAGCTTGGACAGAAAAGAGACCCAGTACTTC. Looking up the rest from reference TRBV7-9 and TRBJ2-5 gives the full variable domain: DTGVSQNPRHKITKRGQNVTFRCDPISEHNRLYWYRQTLGQGPEFLTYFQNEAQLEKSRLLSDRFSAERPKGSFSTLEIQRTEQGDSAMYLCASSLDRKETQYFGPGTRLLVL.

The chain combines TRBV7-9 with TRBJ1-6, with D possibly being TRBD1 (5 bases). This CDR3 is built from 14 residues. Germline V gene data show CDR1 as SEHNR and CDR2 as FQNEAQ (reference sequence). V was trimmed by 0 bases and J by 11 bases, leaving 11 bases between them. The CDR3 loop reads CASSLAGVRAPLHF. The CDR3 DNA reads as TGTGCCAGCAGCTTAGCGGGCGTCAGGGCACCCCTCCACTTT.

The J gene is TRBJ2-5, the V gene TRBV6-5, with 9 bases identical to TRBD1. CDR1 is MNHEY and CDR2 is SVGAGI in the germline V gene. The CDR3 consists of 17 residues. The trim removed 0 bases at V and 2 bases at J, leaving 7 bases unmatched. The CDR3 coding sequence is TGTGCCAGCAGTTACTCGATACTGGGACAGGGTCAAGAGACCCAGTACTTC. It codes for CASSYSILGQGQETQYF.

A single count supports this clonotype. The V call is TRBV27, the J call TRBJ2-3; 8 bases are shared with TRBD2. The CDR3 is 18 residues long. With 0 bases clipped from V and 4 bases from J, the junction kept 12 bases outside the gene matches. Germline V gives CDR1 MNHEY, CDR2 SMNVEV (reference sequence). Here the CDR3 reads CASSLSLVGGGKADTQYF. The CDR3, as DNA: TGTGCCAGCAGTTTATCCCTTGTCGGGGGGGGCAAGGCAGATACGCAGTATTTT.

A few counts support this clonotype. The chain has TRBV5-4 and TRBJ2-1, with TRBD2 matching 8 bases. The trim removed 4 bases at V and 5 bases at J, leaving 11 bases unmatched. The CDR3 has 16 amino acids. Germline loops: CDR1 SGHNT, CDR2 YYREEE (reference sequence). CDR3 amino acids: CASSGPPSGGDNEQFF. In DNA, the CDR3 is TGTGCCAGCAGCGGCCCTCCCAGCGGGGGAGACAATGAGCAGTTCTTC.

The chain uses TRBV27 and TRBJ2-4; D remains ambiguous. Germline V lookup: CDR1 MNHEY, CDR2 SMNVEV (reference sequence). Trimming took off 4 bases at V and 4 bases at J, with 5 bases between the two ends. The CDR3 length is 12 residues. In DNA, the CDR3 is TGTGCCAGCAGTTCACAGAAAAACATTCAGTACTTC. Translating gives CASSSQKNIQYF.

A few counts support this clonotype. The V call is TRBV12-5, the J call TRBJ2-1, with 8 bases that match TRBD1. Germline lookup yields CDR1 LGHNT and CDR2 FRNRAP. The CDR3 contains 14 residues. The junction had 3 bases not matched to a gene; V was cut back by 0 bases and J by 8 bases. CDR3 sequence: CASGLVGQGHEQFF. For the CDR3, the DNA is TGTGCTAGTGGTTTGGTCGGACAGGGCCATGAGCAGTTCTTC.

This clonotype was recorded at least ten times. This chain uses TRBV7-8 with TRBJ2-2; possibly TRBD2 for D (5 bases). The germline V and J ends were trimmed by 11 bases and 5 bases, with 12 bases remaining between them. CDR3 length: 12 amino acids. Germline lookup yields CDR1 SGHVS and CDR2 FQNEAQ. This CDR3 reads CADHWETGELFF. In DNA, the CDR3 is TGTGCCGACCACTGGGAGACCGGGGAGCTGTTTTTT.

This clonotype has a handful of counts. V is TRBV7-9 and J is TRBJ2-7; TRBD1 matches 7 bases. This CDR3 is 12 amino acids long. The J segment lost 6 bases and the V segment lost 5 bases, leaving 4 bases of the junction unmatched. Germline assignment: CDR1 SEHNR and CDR2 FQNEAQ (reference sequence). The DNA for the CDR3 is TGTGCCAGCAGCCATGACAGGGCCGAGCAGTACTTC. Protein sequence: CASSHDRAEQYF. Full variable domain (rest looked up from reference TRBV7-9 and TRBJ2-7): DTGVSQNPRHKITKRGQNVTFRCDPISEHNRLYWYRQTLGQGPEFLTYFQNEAQLEKSRLLSDRFSAERPKGSFSTLEIQRTEQGDSAMYLCASSHDRAEQYFGPGTRLTVT.

Ten or more counts support this clonotype. The chain carries TRBV6-5 and TRBJ2-1, with a tentative D call TRBD1 (5 bases). The CDR3 consists of 15 residues. V lost 2 bases to trimming and J lost 10 bases, with 18 bases between them. Germline V CDR1 and CDR2: MNHEY, SVGAGI. In nucleotides, the CDR3 is TGTGCCAGCAGTTACACCGGACAAGTAGGGATGGAGCAGTTCTTC. Its protein is CASSYTGQVGMEQFF.

The gene calls are TRBV14 and TRBJ2-1, with D perhaps being TRBD1 or TRBD2 (6 bases each). The closer fit of TRBJ2-7 to the DNA end suggests the J call may be wrong. CDR3 length: 17 residues. Germline V gene sequence: CDR1 SGHDN, CDR2 FVKESK. The CDR3 loop reads CASSPWGAVSSYNEQYF. For the CDR3, the DNA is TGTGCCAGCAGCCCATGGGGGGCGGTGAGCTCCTACAATGAGCAGTACTTC.

This clonotype was counted only a few times. The chain uses TRBV6-5 and TRBJ1-5; weak D call: TRBD1 (5 bases). Germline V lookup: CDR1 MNHEY, CDR2 SVGAGI. CDR3 length: 14 residues. The V end was cut by 5 bases, the J end by 3 bases, with 11 bases between. Written as DNA, the CDR3 is TGTGCCAGCAGTACAGGTTGGGACAATCAGCCCCAGCATTTT. The encoded protein is CASSTGWDNQPQHF.

The chain couples TRBV28 to TRBJ2-2; 8 nucleotides match TRBD1. Losses at the gene ends were 6 bases for V and 0 bases for J; bases not matched to a gene: 24. The CDR3 is 22 residues long. The germline CDR1 and CDR2 sequences are MDHEN and SYDVKM. CDR3 loop: CASRSSLNPGTGGRANTGELFF. The CDR3 DNA sequence: TGTGCCAGCAGATCTTCTCTAAACCCCGGGACAGGAGGACGCGCGAACACCGGGGAGCTGTTTTTT.

As regards this clonotype: A much bigger clone sits one base away, suggesting this may be a read error. The rearrangement joins TRBV7-2 to TRBJ2-5; D possibly corresponds to TRBD2 (6 bases). CDR1 is SGHTA, CDR2 FQGNSA, per germline. Trimming left V 2 bases short and J 4 bases short, with 14 bases between. The CDR3 spans 15 residues. In DNA, the CDR3 is TGTGCCAGCAGCTTAAAGGCTTGGGGGGTAGAGACCCAGTACTTC. Encoded protein: CASSLKAWGVETQYF.

This clonotype was found a few times. The junction departs from the called germline gene at one end, perhaps through a read error. V gene TRBV29-1 combines with J gene TRBJ2-7, with TRBD2 as a possible D gene (5 bases). Germline assignment: CDR1 SQVTM and CDR2 ANQGSEA. The CDR3 consists of 12 residues. The CDR3 is CSAESGNYEQYF. CDR3 nucleotide sequence: TGCAGCGCTGAATCGGGGAATTACGAGCAGTACTTC.

The chain is built from TRBV10-3 and TRBJ1-1; D not resolved. Trimming removed 3 bases at V and 9 bases at J, with 14 bases between. Germline CDR1 ENHRY, CDR2 SYGVKD. This CDR3 has 13 amino acids. The CDR3 region has the DNA TGTGCCATCAGTGAAGGTGGCCCTGAAAAAGCTTTCTTT. Translating it yields CAISEGGPEKAFF.

This clonotype was detected only a few times. V and J are TRBV29-1 and TRBJ2-3; the D call may be TRBD1 or TRBD2 (5 bases each). The CDR3 covers 16 residues. V was clipped by 0 bases and J by 4 bases, with 17 bases between them. CDR1 SQVTM and CDR2 ANQGSEA come from the germline V gene. CDR3 in DNA: TGCAGCGTTGAAGACGGACAAGGGGACCCCCCAGATACGCAGTATTTT. Translating gives CSVEDGQGDPPDTQYF.

This clonotype occurred many times. V gene TRBV7-6 combines with J gene TRBJ1-1, with a possible D match to TRBD1 (5 bases). There are 13 residues in the CDR3. Germline loops: CDR1 SGHVS, CDR2 FNYEAQ. Trimming shortened V by 3 bases and J by 6 bases, and 11 bases separated the two germline ends. The CDR3 is CASSLMRGAEAFF. The CDR3 region has the DNA TGTGCCAGCAGCTTGATGAGAGGGGCTGAAGCTTTCTTT.

The rearrangement links TRBV12-3 or TRBV12-4 to TRBJ2-6; D is undetermined. Trimming cost V 3 bases and J 0 bases, with 15 bases left between them. This CDR3 region has 18 residues. This chain's CDR3 is CASSFRAYNLSGANVLTF. CDR3 sequence (DNA): TGTGCCAGCAGTTTTCGGGCTTACAACCTCTCTGGGGCCAACGTCCTGACTTTC.

This clonotype has just a few counts. V and J are TRBV29-1 and TRBJ1-2; no clear D. The CDR3 totals 11 residues. The V gene lost 5 bases and the J gene lost 1 base, with 5 bases spanning the gap. Germline V gene lookup returns CDR1 SQVTM and CDR2 ANQGSEA. The DNA of the CDR3 is TGCAGCGTTCCGGTTAACTATGGCTACACCTTC. Its translation: CSVPVNYGYTF.

This clonotype was observed at least ten times. CDR3 in DNA: TGTGCCAGCAGCTCAGGGTTCGGCAATCAGCCCCAGCATTTT. This translates into CASSSGFGNQPQHF. The chain links TRBV7-2 to TRBJ1-5; possibly TRBD1 for D (5 bases). There are 14 residues in the CDR3. Germline V lookup: CDR1 SGHTA, CDR2 FQGNSA. V was shortened by 4 bases and J by 2 bases, with 9 bases between the two germline ends.

This clonotype was seen a few times. The genes are TRBV9 and TRBJ2-5, with a tentative D call TRBD2 (6 bases). Trimming shortened V by 3 bases and J by 1 base, and 13 bases separated the two germline ends. Germline-derived CDR1 and CDR2 are SGDLS and YYNGEE. The CDR3 loop spans 15 amino acids. The CDR3 sequence: CASSDPREGQETQYF. CDR3 DNA: TGTGCCAGCAGCGACCCGCGGGAAGGCCAAGAGACCCAGTACTTC. The whole variable domain, filled in from reference TRBV9 and TRBJ2-5, reads DSGVTQTPKHLITATGQRVTLRCSPRSGDLSVYWYQQSLDQGLQFLIQYYNGEERAKGNILERFSAQQFPDLHSELNLSSLELGDSALYFCASSDPREGQETQYFGPGTRLLVL.